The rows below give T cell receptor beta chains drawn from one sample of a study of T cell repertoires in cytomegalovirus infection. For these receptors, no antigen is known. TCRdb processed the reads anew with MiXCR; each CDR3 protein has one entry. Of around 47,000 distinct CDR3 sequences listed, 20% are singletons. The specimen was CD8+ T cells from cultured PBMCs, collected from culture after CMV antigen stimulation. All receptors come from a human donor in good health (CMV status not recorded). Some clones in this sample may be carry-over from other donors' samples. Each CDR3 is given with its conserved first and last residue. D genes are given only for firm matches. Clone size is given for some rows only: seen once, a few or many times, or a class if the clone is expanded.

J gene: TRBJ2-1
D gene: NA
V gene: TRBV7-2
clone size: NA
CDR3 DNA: TGTGCCAGCAGCTACGGGACACAGCAGTTCTTC
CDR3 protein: CASSYGTQQFF

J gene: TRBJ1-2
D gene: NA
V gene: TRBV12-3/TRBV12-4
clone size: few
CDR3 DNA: TGTGCCAGCAGTTTGTATCTCCTCGTCCAGGGTGAAGGATATGGCTACACCTTC
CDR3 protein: CASSLYLLVQGEGYGYTF

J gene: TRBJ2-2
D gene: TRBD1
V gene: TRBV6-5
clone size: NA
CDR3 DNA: TGTGCCAGCAGCCCTCCGGGACAGGGGGCTGACGGGGAGCTGTTTTTT
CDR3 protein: CASSPPGQGADGELFF

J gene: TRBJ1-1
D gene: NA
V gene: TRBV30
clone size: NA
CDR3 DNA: TGTGCCTGGAGTGCAGGACTGGGGAACACTGAAGCTTTCTTT
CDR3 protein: CAWSAGLGNTEAFF

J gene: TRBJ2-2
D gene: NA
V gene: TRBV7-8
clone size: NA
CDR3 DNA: TGTGCCAGCAGAGCGGAGGTTGAGCTGTTTTTT
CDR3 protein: CASRAEVELFF

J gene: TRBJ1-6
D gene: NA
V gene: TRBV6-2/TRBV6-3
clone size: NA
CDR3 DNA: TGTGCCAGCAGTCGGGCCCCCCGAGGGGAACCCCTCCACTTT
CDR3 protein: CASSRAPRGEPLHF

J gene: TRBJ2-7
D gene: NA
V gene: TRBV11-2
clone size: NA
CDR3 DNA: TGTGCCAGCAGCTTAGTAGCTGACTTGCACGAGCAGTACTTC
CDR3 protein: CASSLVADLHEQYF

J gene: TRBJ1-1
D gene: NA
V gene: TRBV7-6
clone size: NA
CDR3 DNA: TGTGCCAGCAGCTCTACACGGTCCCTGAACACTGAAGCTTTCTTT
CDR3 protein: CASSSTRSLNTEAFF

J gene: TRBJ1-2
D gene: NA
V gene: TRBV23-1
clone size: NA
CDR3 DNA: TGCGCCAGCAGTCAAAAGCATGGCTACACCTTC
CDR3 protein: CASSQKHGYTF

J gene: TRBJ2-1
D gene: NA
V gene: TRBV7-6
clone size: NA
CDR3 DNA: TGTGCCAGCAGCCTTAAGGGGGGCCCTCGTGGCAATGAGCAGTTCTTC
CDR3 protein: CASSLKGGPRGNEQFF

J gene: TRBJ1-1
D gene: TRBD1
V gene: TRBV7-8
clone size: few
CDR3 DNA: TGTGCCAGCAGCTTCACGAGAGGACAGGGGGCCGGATGGACTGAAGCTTTCTTT
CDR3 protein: CASSFTRGQGAGWTEAFF

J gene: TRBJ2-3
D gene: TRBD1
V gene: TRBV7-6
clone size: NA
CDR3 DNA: TGTGCCAGCAGCTCCGGGACAGGGGGACCGACGGATACCACAGATACGCAGTATTTT
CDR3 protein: CASSSGTGGPTDTTDTQYF

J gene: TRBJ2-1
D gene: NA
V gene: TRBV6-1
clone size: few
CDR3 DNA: TGTGCCAGCAGCGGTCCGGGACAAGTTTTATACAATGAGCAGTTCTTC
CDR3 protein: CASSGPGQVLYNEQFF

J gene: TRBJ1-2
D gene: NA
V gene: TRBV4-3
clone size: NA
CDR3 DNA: TGCGCCAGCAGCCAAGATCGGCAGCTCTATGGCTACACCTTC
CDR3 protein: CASSQDRQLYGYTF

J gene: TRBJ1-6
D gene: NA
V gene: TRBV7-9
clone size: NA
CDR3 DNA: TGTGCCAGCAGCTCGTCCCGGGTGACCCTCCACTTT
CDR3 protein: CASSSSRVTLHF

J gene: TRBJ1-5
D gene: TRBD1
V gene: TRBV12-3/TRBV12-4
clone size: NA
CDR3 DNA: TGTGCCAGCAGTCAGACAGGGATCGGTCAGCCCCAGCATTTT
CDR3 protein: CASSQTGIGQPQHF